A single T cell receptor beta chain is shown here with its context. Its antigen is still unknown. The CDR3 loop spans 15 amino acids. CDR1 is LNHDA and CDR2 is SQIVND in the germline V gene (reference sequence). V gave up 5 bases and J gave up 4 bases, with 17 bases separating them. Generated by immunoSEQ multiplex PCR, the TCRdb table keeps only in-frame clones and is missing some. The table has over 100,000 clones, 80% to 85% seen once; the top ten hold about 9.7%. The record originates from a study of T cell responses to AZD1222 COVID-19 vaccine. At the level of the study: Second-dose intervals of approximately 4 or approximately 12 weeks were pooled. Broader study findings: The study sampled repertoires only after the peak T cell response. Elevations in Spike-specific TCR breadth and depth followed administration of two AZD1222 doses. Donors, mostly white British, included more females; clonal diversity was possibly underestimated.

The V and J genes are TRBV19 and TRBJ2-5; tentative D call: TRBD2 (6 bases). This receptor was identified in an adult in good health. Specimen: peripheral blood, collected on day 0 of AZD1222 vaccination. CDR3 sequence reads: CASSPRDLGRETQYF. DNA of the CDR3: TGTGCCAGTAGTCCCAGGGACTTAGGGAGAGAGACCCAGTACTTC. Based on the CDR3 plus reference TRBV19 and TRBJ2-5, the full variable domain is DGGITQSPKYLFRKEGQNVTLSCEQNLNHDAMYWYRQDPGQGLRLIYYSQIVNDFQKGDIAEGYSVSREKKESFPLTVTSAQKNPTAFYLCASSPRDLGRETQYFGPGTRLLVL.